The 16 T cell receptor beta chains below were found in one sample sequenced in a study of lymphopenia after photon versus proton radiotherapy. The data were produced by immunoSEQ multiplex PCR, yet TCRdb's version contains in-frame clones alone and is incomplete. The table includes approximately 65,000 clones, 87% detected once. The material sequenced was peripheral blood, taken from a patient treated with proton-based radiotherapy. These receptors were obtained from a man aged 80 or over with esophageal cancer.

The chain employs TRBV6-4 and TRBJ1-6, with D unresolved. Trimming shortened V by 9 bases and J by 9 bases, and 3 bases separated the two germline ends. The CDR3 loop spans 9 amino acids. Germline V gene sequence: CDR1 MRHNA, CDR2 SNTAGT. The CDR3 loop reads CASVSPLHF. CDR3 coding DNA: TGTGCCAGTGTTTCACCCCTCCACTTT.

The chain employs TRBV5-4 and TRBJ2-7; 10 nucleotides line up with TRBD1. The CDR3 has 14 amino acids. Losses at the gene ends were 2 bases for V and 3 bases for J; bases not matched to a gene: 2. Germline lookup yields CDR1 SGHNT and CDR2 YYREEE (reference sequence). DNA for the CDR3: TGTGCCAGCAGCTTTGGGGACAGGGGCTACGAGCAGTACTTC. Protein sequence: CASSFGDRGYEQYF.

The V call is TRBV29-1, the J call TRBJ1-5, with a tentative D call TRBD1 (6 bases). In germline, CDR1 is SQVTM, CDR2 ANQGSEA. This CDR3 has 13 amino acids. V dropped 5 bases and J dropped 7 bases, with 15 bases sitting between them. The CDR3 is CSVRGATGQPQHF. The CDR3 nucleotides are TGCAGCGTTCGGGGGGCGACGGGCCAGCCCCAGCATTTT.

V gene TRBV18 combines with J gene TRBJ1-1; maybe TRBD1 (5 bases). Trimming removed 9 bases at V and 1 base at J, with 12 bases between. The CDR3 loop spans 13 amino acids. The V gene's germline CDR1 is KGHSH and CDR2 LQKENI. The DNA for the CDR3 is TGTGCCAGTTCTCCAGGGCCGAACACTGAAGCTTTCTTT. Amino acid sequence: CASSPGPNTEAFF.

The J gene is TRBJ2-5, the V gene TRBV15; weak D call: TRBD1 (5 bases). This CDR3 has 14 residues. The germline V gene has CDR1 LNHNV and CDR2 YYDKDF (reference sequence). Trimming removed 0 bases from V and 2 bases from J, with 7 bases in between. The chain's CDR3 is CATSRDPGQETQYF. The CDR3 DNA is TGTGCCACCAGCAGAGACCCAGGGCAAGAGACCCAGTACTTC.

The J gene is TRBJ2-1, the V gene TRBV7-9; a weak D match, TRBD1 (5 bases). Germline V lookup: CDR1 SEHNR, CDR2 FQNEAQ (reference sequence). With 0 bases removed from V and 3 bases from J, the gap between germline ends came to 15 bases. CDR3 length: 17 amino acids. For the CDR3, the DNA is TGTGCCAGCAGCTTAGCGGTAGGGGCTTGGGACTACAATGAGCAGTTCTTC. Amino acids: CASSLAVGAWDYNEQFF.

The gene calls are TRBV5-5 and TRBJ1-4; weak D call: TRBD1 (5 bases). Germline V gives CDR1 SGHKS, CDR2 YYEKEE (reference sequence). V was shortened by 5 bases and J by 5 bases, with 10 bases between the two germline ends. CDR3 length equals 13 residues. CDR3 in amino acids: CASRTDLNEKLFF. In DNA form, the CDR3 reads TGTGCCAGCAGGACAGACCTCAATGAAAAACTGTTTTTT.

V gene TRBV5-1 combines with J gene TRBJ2-3; D is perhaps TRBD2 (5 bases). Trimming left V 0 bases short and J 7 bases short, with 12 bases between. Germline CDR1 reads SGHRS; CDR2 reads YFSETQ. CDR3 length equals 14 residues. The DNA for the CDR3 is TGCGCCAGCAGCTTGGACGCCGGGAAAAATACGCAGTATTTT. Translation gives CASSLDAGKNTQYF.

This clone showed up just once. The chain is built from TRBV7-3 and TRBJ2-1, with D unresolved. Germline V lookup: CDR1 SGHTA, CDR2 FQGTGA. V dropped 1 base and J dropped 9 bases, with 7 bases sitting between them. The CDR3 contains 12 residues. In DNA form, the CDR3 reads TGTGCCAGCAGCTTAATGGCAGGTGAGCAGTTCTTC. Translation: CASSLMAGEQFF.

The chain recombines TRBV5-8 with TRBJ2-7; 7 nucleotides line up with TRBD1. Germline V gene sequence: CDR1 SGHTS, CDR2 YDEGEE. V was clipped by 1 base and J by 6 bases; unmatched bases: 4. This CDR3 has 13 residues. The CDR3 here is CASSLSRGREQYF. CDR3 nucleotides: TGTGCCAGCAGCTTGAGTAGGGGGCGCGAGCAGTACTTC.

The CDR3 loop is CASSLLEFRANVLTF. CDR3 sequence (DNA): TGTGCCAGCAGCTTGCTGGAATTCAGGGCCAACGTCCTGACTTTC. The chain employs TRBV5-6 and TRBJ2-6, with D uncertain. Germline V gives CDR1 SGHDT, CDR2 YYEEEE. V lost 1 base to trimming and J lost 5 bases, with 10 bases between them. The CDR3 spans 15 residues.

The V and J genes are TRBV5-1 and TRBJ2-2; possibly TRBD1 or TRBD2 for D (6 bases each). V lost 1 base and J lost 6, with 13 bases in between. Germline lookup yields CDR1 SGHRS and CDR2 YFSETQ. The CDR3 is 15 residues long. This CDR3 reads CASSLRGPSSGELFF. The CDR3 DNA sequence: TGCGCCAGCAGCTTGCGGGGGCCGTCGTCCGGGGAGCTGTTTTTT. Looking up the rest from reference TRBV5-1 and TRBJ2-2 gives the full variable domain: KAGVTQTPRYLIKTRGQQVTLSCSPISGHRSVSWYQQTPGQGLQFLFEYFSETQRNKGNFPGRFSGRQFSNSRSEMNVSTLELGDSALYLCASSLRGPSSGELFFGEGSRLTVL.

V usage is TRBV4-3 and J usage is TRBJ2-5; 8 positions agree with TRBD1. CDR1 and CDR2 (germline): LGHNA, YSLEER. This CDR3 has 15 amino acids. The ends lost 3 bases at V and 6 bases at J; junction bases unmatched: 9. The CDR3 here is CASSHGGQGSKTQYF. CDR3 bases: TGCGCCAGCAGCCACGGTGGACAGGGCAGCAAGACCCAGTACTTC.

This clone was found once. The chain combines TRBV30 with TRBJ1-1; tentative D call: TRBD1 (6 bases). The CDR3 is 14 amino acids. CDR1 and CDR2 from the germline V gene are GTSNPN and SVGIG (reference sequence). V lost 1 base and J 1 base, leaving 10 bases between the germline ends. In nucleotides, the CDR3 is TGTGCCTGGAGTGGCGGCAGGGGGAACACTGAAGCTTTCTTT. Its translation is CAWSGGRGNTEAFF.

The rearrangement uses TRBV30 and TRBJ1-2; D uncertain. The V end was cut by 5 bases, the J end by 7 bases, with 8 bases between. Germline assignment: CDR1 GTSNPN and CDR2 SVGIG (reference sequence). CDR3 size: 10 residues. The CDR3: CAWGELGYTF. CDR3 DNA: TGTGCCTGGGGCGAACTTGGCTACACCTTC.

This clone rates as medium-sized. The chain combines TRBV5-5 with TRBJ2-7; 7 bases agree with TRBD1. CDR3 size: 15 residues. The V gene end was trimmed by 5 bases and the J gene end by 2 bases; junction bases not matched to a gene: 10. Germline assignment: CDR1 SGHKS and CDR2 YYEKEE (reference sequence). This chain's CDR3 is CASRRTGTDTYEQYF. CDR3 in DNA: TGTGCCAGCAGGCGGACCGGGACAGATACCTACGAGCAGTACTTC.